The rows below give T cell receptor beta chains drawn from one sample of a study of shared clonotypes between healthy human individuals. The method was immunoSEQ multiplex PCR; TCRdb's version includes in-frame clones alone and lacks a portion of them. This repertoire shows some 660,000 clones, about three quarters found once; its top ten account for around 1.7%. The specimen was memory CD4+ T cells sorted from blood. The receptors here all came from a woman aged 30 to 39 in good health. The CDR3 runs from the conserved cysteine through the conserved F or W. Each record gives: V gene, clone size, J gene, D gene, CDR3 DNA, CDR3 protein. The D gene is left open where the match is weak. Clone size is stated in some rows and not others, as once, few, many or a class when expanded.

v_call: TRBV28
clone_size: NA
j_call: TRBJ2-1
d_call: TRBD2
cdr3_nt: TGTGCCAGCAGTCAAGGGACTAGCGGGAACTTTGAGCAGTTCTTC
cdr3_aa: CASSQGTSGNFEQFF

v_call: TRBV7-3
clone_size: NA
j_call: TRBJ2-1
d_call: TRBD2
cdr3_nt: TGTGCCAGCAGCCAAGGGACTAGCCATAATGAGCAGTTCTTC
cdr3_aa: CASSQGTSHNEQFF

v_call: TRBV4-1
clone_size: NA
j_call: TRBJ2-7
d_call: TRBD2
cdr3_nt: TGCGCCAGCAGCCAAGAGGGGCTAGCGGGAGGGATTTACGAGCAGTACTTC
cdr3_aa: CASSQEGLAGGIYEQYF

v_call: TRBV6-1
clone_size: few
j_call: TRBJ1-1
d_call: NA
cdr3_nt: TGTGCCAGCAGTGCGGTTCGCAGGAACACTGAAGCTTTCTTT
cdr3_aa: CASSAVRRNTEAFF

v_call: TRBV5-1
clone_size: NA
j_call: TRBJ2-7
d_call: TRBD1
cdr3_nt: TGCGCCAGCAGCTTGCAGGATACAGGGGGCTACGAGCAGTACTTC
cdr3_aa: CASSLQDTGGYEQYF

v_call: TRBV7-9
clone_size: NA
j_call: TRBJ2-3
d_call: NA
cdr3_nt: TGTGCCAGCAGCCCCGACTGGGGGTTTGATACGCAGTATTTT
cdr3_aa: CASSPDWGFDTQYF

v_call: TRBV5-1
clone_size: NA
j_call: TRBJ1-4
d_call: NA
cdr3_nt: TGCGCCAGCAGCCCGAGAGTCTCGACAGATGAAAAACTGTTTTTT
cdr3_aa: CASSPRVSTDEKLFF

v_call: TRBV4-2
clone_size: few
j_call: TRBJ2-3
d_call: NA
cdr3_nt: TGTGCCAGCAGCCGAGACCGCACAGATACGCAGTATTTT
cdr3_aa: CASSRDRTDTQYF

v_call: TRBV28
clone_size: NA
j_call: TRBJ1-2
d_call: TRBD1
cdr3_nt: TGTGCCAGCAGTGACGCTACAGGGGTGTTTGGGTACACCTTC
cdr3_aa: CASSDATGVFGYTF

v_call: TRBV5-1
clone_size: NA
j_call: TRBJ2-7
d_call: TRBD1
cdr3_nt: TGCGCCAGCAGCCCCGGGACAGGGGGTCTCGAGCAGTACTTC
cdr3_aa: CASSPGTGGLEQYF

v_call: TRBV5-5
clone_size: NA
j_call: TRBJ2-7
d_call: TRBD2
cdr3_nt: TGTGCCAGCAGCCCTCAGCGGGAGGTGACCTACGAGCAGTACTTC
cdr3_aa: CASSPQREVTYEQYF

v_call: TRBV28
clone_size: NA
j_call: TRBJ2-5
d_call: NA
cdr3_nt: TGTGCCAGCAGCCTAGACCAAGAGACCCAGTACTTC
cdr3_aa: CASSLDQETQYF

v_call: TRBV5-6
clone_size: many
j_call: TRBJ2-7
d_call: TRBD2
cdr3_nt: TGTGCCAGCAGCTTGGTTAGGGCTAGCGGGAACTACGGCTACGAGCAGTACTTC
cdr3_aa: CASSLVRASGNYGYEQYF

v_call: TRBV18
clone_size: NA
j_call: TRBJ2-7
d_call: TRBD2
cdr3_nt: TGTGCCAGCTCAGCACTAGCGGGAGACGGGTACGAGCAGTACTTC
cdr3_aa: CASSALAGDGYEQYF

v_call: TRBV2
clone_size: NA
j_call: TRBJ2-7
d_call: NA
cdr3_nt: TGTGCCAGCAGCCACTCCCGGTCCTCGAAAACCTACGAGCAGTACTTC
cdr3_aa: CASSHSRSSKTYEQYF

v_call: TRBV11-1
clone_size: NA
j_call: TRBJ2-3
d_call: NA
cdr3_nt: TGTGCCAGCAGCCTTCATCGGGGCCCCAGCACAGATACGCAGTATTTT
cdr3_aa: CASSLHRGPSTDTQYF

v_call: TRBV30
clone_size: once
j_call: TRBJ1-1
d_call: TRBD1
cdr3_nt: TGTGCCTTAACTAGGACAGGCGCAAGTCCTGAAGCTTTCTTT
cdr3_aa: CALTRTGASPEAFF

v_call: TRBV2
clone_size: NA
j_call: TRBJ2-3
d_call: TRBD2
cdr3_nt: TGTGCCAGCAGGACTGCTAGCGGGAGGGGGCATACGCAGTATTTT
cdr3_aa: CASRTASGRGHTQYF

v_call: TRBV28
clone_size: NA
j_call: TRBJ2-7
d_call: NA
cdr3_nt: TGTGCCAGCAGTTCCCCGGCAGGGAGAGCCTACGAGCAGTACTTC
cdr3_aa: CASSSPAGRAYEQYF

v_call: TRBV5-5
clone_size: NA
j_call: TRBJ1-4
d_call: NA
cdr3_nt: TGTGCCAGCAGCTTAGGGAGCACTAATGAAAAACTGTTTTTT
cdr3_aa: CASSLGSTNEKLFF

v_call: TRBV5-1
clone_size: NA
j_call: TRBJ2-7
d_call: NA
cdr3_nt: TGCGCCAGCAGCTTGCAGGCGGGTTCCGTCTACGAGCAGTACTTC
cdr3_aa: CASSLQAGSVYEQYF

v_call: TRBV6-1
clone_size: few
j_call: TRBJ2-1
d_call: TRBD2
cdr3_nt: TGTGCCAGCACCCCACGAAAGGGGAGGGGCAGTGAGCAGTTCTTC
cdr3_aa: CASTPRKGRGSEQFF

v_call: TRBV19
clone_size: few
j_call: TRBJ2-1
d_call: TRBD1
cdr3_nt: TGTGCCAGTAGTATAGATTCCGGGACAGGGGGGTACAATGAGCAGTTCTTC
cdr3_aa: CASSIDSGTGGYNEQFF

v_call: TRBV6-1
clone_size: NA
j_call: TRBJ2-7
d_call: NA
cdr3_nt: TGTGCCAGCAGTTTAGGGCACCTCTCCTACGAGCAGTACTTC
cdr3_aa: CASSLGHLSYEQYF

v_call: TRBV11-3
clone_size: NA
j_call: TRBJ1-3
d_call: NA
cdr3_nt: TGTGCCAGCAGTACCGGGACATTCACTGGAAACACCATATATTTT
cdr3_aa: CASSTGTFTGNTIYF

v_call: TRBV28
clone_size: NA
j_call: TRBJ2-7
d_call: NA
cdr3_nt: TGTGCCAGCAGTTCCCCCGGCAGGCCGGCTCAGTACTTC
cdr3_aa: CASSSPGRPAQYF

v_call: TRBV27
clone_size: NA
j_call: TRBJ2-7
d_call: NA
cdr3_nt: TGTGCCAGCAGCTTGTCGGGCCTCCTACACTACGAGCAGTACTTC
cdr3_aa: CASSLSGLLHYEQYF

v_call: TRBV9
clone_size: NA
j_call: TRBJ1-1
d_call: NA
cdr3_nt: TGTGCCAGCAGCGGCCTAGGGCAGCTCTTGAACACTGAAGCTTTCTTT
cdr3_aa: CASSGLGQLLNTEAFF

v_call: TRBV7-2
clone_size: once
j_call: TRBJ2-7
d_call: TRBD2
cdr3_nt: TGTGCCAGCAGCTTAACTAGCGTATCCTACGAGCAGTACTTC
cdr3_aa: CASSLTSVSYEQYF

v_call: TRBV7-3
clone_size: NA
j_call: TRBJ2-2
d_call: NA
cdr3_nt: TGTGCCAGCAGCTTAACACAAGGTTCCACCGGGGAGCTGTTTTTT
cdr3_aa: CASSLTQGSTGELFF

v_call: TRBV7-3
clone_size: many
j_call: TRBJ2-1
d_call: NA
cdr3_nt: TGTGCCAGCAGCTTAATGGCGGGATCGGATGAGCAGTTCTTC
cdr3_aa: CASSLMAGSDEQFF

v_call: TRBV6-1
clone_size: NA
j_call: TRBJ2-3
d_call: TRBD1
cdr3_nt: TGTGCCAGCAGACAGGGGTCCGATACGCAGTATTTT
cdr3_aa: CASRQGSDTQYF

v_call: TRBV28
clone_size: NA
j_call: TRBJ2-7
d_call: NA
cdr3_nt: TGTGCCAGCACTCCCAGCGGGTTCTACGAGCAGTACTTC
cdr3_aa: CASTPSGFYEQYF

v_call: TRBV7-9
clone_size: few
j_call: TRBJ2-3
d_call: NA
cdr3_nt: TGTGCCAGCAGCTTTGGAGATACGCAGTATTTT
cdr3_aa: CASSFGDTQYF

v_call: TRBV27
clone_size: NA
j_call: TRBJ2-7
d_call: NA
cdr3_nt: TGTGCCAGCAGTTTATCAGCGGTCGGTTTAACCTACGAGCAGTACTTC
cdr3_aa: CASSLSAVGLTYEQYF

v_call: TRBV7-2
clone_size: NA
j_call: TRBJ2-1
d_call: NA
cdr3_nt: TGTGCCAGCAGCCCACAACGGGACTCGTACAATGAGCAGTTCTTC
cdr3_aa: CASSPQRDSYNEQFF

v_call: TRBV5-1
clone_size: NA
j_call: TRBJ2-1
d_call: NA
cdr3_nt: TGCGCCAGCAGCTTGGCTTTAGGTCCTATCACTTCGTACAATGAGCAGTTCTTC
cdr3_aa: CASSLALGPITSYNEQFF

v_call: TRBV5-1
clone_size: NA
j_call: TRBJ2-5
d_call: NA
cdr3_nt: TGCGCCAGCGGCAGGGCTTCGGAGACCCAGTACTTC
cdr3_aa: CASGRASETQYF

v_call: TRBV7-2
clone_size: few
j_call: TRBJ2-1
d_call: TRBD2
cdr3_nt: TGTGCCAGCAGCTTAGGGTGGCGAGCGGGAGAAAACTACAATGAGCAGTTCTTC
cdr3_aa: CASSLGWRAGENYNEQFF

v_call: TRBV5-1
clone_size: NA
j_call: TRBJ1-4
d_call: TRBD1
cdr3_nt: TGCGCCAGCAGCTTGGGGGACAGGGTTCTTAGGACAACTAATGAAAAACTGTTTTTT
cdr3_aa: CASSLGDRVLRTTNEKLFF

v_call: TRBV30
clone_size: NA
j_call: TRBJ1-3
d_call: NA
cdr3_nt: TGTGCCTGGAGTGTAAAGGGATACACCATATATTTT
cdr3_aa: CAWSVKGYTIYF

v_call: TRBV10-3
clone_size: NA
j_call: TRBJ1-1
d_call: NA
cdr3_nt: TGTGCCATCAGTGAACAGGGTCGATTCATGACTGAAGCTTTCTTT
cdr3_aa: CAISEQGRFMTEAFF